The 22 T cell receptor beta chains below all came from one sample that was sequenced in a study of T cell repertoires in cytomegalovirus infection (dated by TCRdb to the late 2010s). Their target antigens are unknown. This specimen's treatment or condition label, per the study, means: in vitro stimulation with specific CMV peptide epitopes to enrich CMV-specific T cells. For sequencing, an Illumina HiSeq 1500 was employed. Using fastp trimming at Q25 and MiXCR clonotype assembly, TCRdb reanalyzed the public sequencing data and kept in-frame beta chains. CDR3 protein duplicates are merged, each entry listing the most common genes and DNA. The sample profile shows fewer than 900,000 distinct CDR3 sequences; around 29% of them were found once. The biggest ten clones account for about an eighth of the sample. The sample consisted of cultured CD8+ T cells from PBMCs, taken from culture after CMV antigen stimulation. These receptors all come from a human donor in good health (CMV status not recorded). Some clones in this sample may be carry-over from other donors' samples.

This clonotype was counted a few times. The V and J genes are TRBV6-5 and TRBJ1-2; TRBD1 matches at 9 bases. Germline CDR1 reads MNHEY; CDR2 reads SVGAGI. The CDR3 has 15 residues. V lost 6 bases to trimming and J lost 4 bases; unmatched junction nucleotides: 9. The CDR3 loop is CASRQGQGRGYGYTF. CDR3 nucleotides: TGTGCCAGCAGGCAGGGACAGGGTCGTGGCTATGGCTACACCTTC.

This clonotype was seen a single time. This chain uses TRBV19 with TRBJ2-1, with 10 bases aligning to TRBD2. Germline V gives CDR1 LNHDA, CDR2 SQIVND (reference sequence). The CDR3 runs 14 residues. The V gene end was trimmed by 3 bases and the J gene end by 8 bases; junction bases not matched to a gene: 4. This CDR3 is CASSILAGDHEQFF. CDR3 coding DNA: TGTGCCAGTAGTATTCTAGCGGGGGATCATGAGCAGTTCTTC. The full variable domain, its missing parts supplied by reference TRBV19 and TRBJ2-1, is DGGITQSPKYLFRKEGQNVTLSCEQNLNHDAMYWYRQDPGQGLRLIYYSQIVNDFQKGDIAEGYSVSREKKESFPLTVTSAQKNPTAFYLCASSILAGDHEQFFGPGTRLTVL.

This chain joins TRBV5-1 and TRBJ2-1, with a possible D match to TRBD1 (5 bases). The CDR3 has 13 residues. Germline lookup yields CDR1 SGHRS and CDR2 YFSETQ. Trimming took off 0 bases at V and 8 bases at J, with 9 bases between the two ends. The CDR3 is CASSLDRNHEQFF. As DNA, the CDR3 is TGCGCCAGCAGCTTGGACAGGAATCATGAGCAGTTCTTC.

The sample holds a few counts of this clonotype. The rearrangement uses TRBV5-6 and TRBJ2-4; either TRBD1 or TRBD2 may fit D (6 bases each). Trimming removed 5 bases from V and 0 bases from J, with 12 bases in between. Looked up from germline, CDR1 is SGHDT and CDR2 is YYEEEE. The CDR3 covers 15 residues. The CDR3 coding sequence is TGTGCCAGCAGTTTACAGGGACTAGCCAAAAACATTCAGTACTTC. Encoded protein: CASSLQGLAKNIQYF.

CDR3 nucleotide sequence: TGTGCCAGCAGCGTAGGAGGGCCGAAAAACATTCAGTACTTC. Its protein is CASSVGGPKNIQYF. This chain uses TRBV9 with TRBJ2-4, with D possibly matching TRBD2 (5 bases). The V end lost 0 bases, the J end lost 4 bases, and 8 bases lay between the germline ends. This CDR3 contains 14 residues. CDR1 is SGDLS, CDR2 YYNGEE, per germline.

The rearrangement uses TRBV12-3 or TRBV12-4 and TRBJ2-1, with D maybe TRBD1 (5 bases). The CDR3 has 14 amino acids. Between the trimmed V and J ends, which lost 7 bases and 9 bases, there was a span of 19 bases. CDR3 sequence (DNA): TGTGCCAGCACCCAGACGGACATTTACTCTGAGCAGTTCTTC. This translates into CASTQTDIYSEQFF.

V is TRBV27 and J is TRBJ1-1, with D unresolved. V lost 2 bases, J lost 5 bases, and 12 bases lay in between. This CDR3 is 14 amino acids long. Germline V CDR1 and CDR2: MNHEY, SMNVEV (reference sequence). CDR3 residues: CASSLMGGMTEAFF. The CDR3 DNA is TGTGCCAGCAGTTTAATGGGAGGTATGACTGAAGCTTTCTTT.

The chain has TRBV4-3 and TRBJ2-1; possible D gene TRBD2, 5 bases. The CDR3 spans 17 residues. V was trimmed by 4 bases and J by 0 bases, leaving 16 bases between them. Germline-derived CDR1 and CDR2 are LGHNA and YSLEER. The CDR3 is CASSRSWETSSYNEQFF. DNA for the CDR3: TGCGCCAGCAGCCGATCCTGGGAGACCAGCTCCTACAATGAGCAGTTCTTC.

This rearrangement joins TRBV5-6 to TRBJ2-3, with D tentatively TRBD1 (6 bases). Germline CDR1 SGHDT, CDR2 YYEEEE. Trimming left V 4 bases short and J 2 bases short, with 14 bases between. CDR3 length: 15 amino acids. The CDR3 nucleotides are TGTGCCAGCAGCCCGGTGGGGGCCTACACAGATACGCAGTATTTT. Amino acid sequence: CASSPVGAYTDTQYF.

The rearrangement joins TRBV7-9 to TRBJ2-5; 8 nucleotides align to TRBD2. The junction had 17 bases not matched to a gene; V was cut back by 7 bases and J by 10 bases. CDR1 and CDR2 from the germline V gene are SEHNR and FQNEAQ (reference sequence). This CDR3 spans 15 amino acids. Here the CDR3 DNA reads TGTGCCAGCACCTCTGTTGCGGGGGGACGGGATGGCCAGTACTTC. This encodes CASTSVAGGRDGQYF.

This clonotype was detected a few times. The J gene is TRBJ1-1, the V gene TRBV14, with 7 bases identical to TRBD1. The V segment lost 2 bases and the J segment 1 base; nucleotides outside the gene matches: 4. Looked up from germline, CDR1 is SGHDN and CDR2 is FVKESK. This CDR3 comprises 15 residues. CDR3 amino acids: CASSQKTGKNTEAFF. In DNA form, the CDR3 reads TGTGCCAGCAGCCAAAAGACAGGGAAGAACACTGAAGCTTTCTTT.

V is TRBV7-4 and J is TRBJ2-5; D unresolved. The germline V gene encodes CDR1 SGHVT and CDR2 SQSDAQ. Trimming removed 1 base at V and 1 base at J, with 7 bases between. The CDR3 is 14 amino acids. The CDR3 sequence: CASSLGPLQETQYF. Written as DNA, the CDR3 is TGTGCCAGCAGCTTAGGACCGCTCCAAGAGACCCAGTACTTC. The full variable domain, its missing parts supplied by reference TRBV7-4 and TRBJ2-5, is GAGVSQSPRYKVAKRGRDVALRCDSISGHVTLYWYRQTLGQGSEVLTYSQSDAQRDKSGRPSGRFSAERPERSVSTLKIQRTEQGDSAVYLCASSLGPLQETQYFGPGTRLLVL.

This clonotype was seen a single time. The J gene is TRBJ1-3, the V gene TRBV6-2 or TRBV6-3, with D unclear. CDR3 length: 16 residues. Deletions cut 2 bases from V and 2 bases from J, with 13 bases between. The germline gives CDR1 MNHEY, CDR2 SVGEGT. The CDR3 is CASSYESLPPGNTIYF. The CDR3 bases are TGTGCCAGCAGTTACGAGAGCCTACCCCCTGGAAACACCATATATTTT.

The V and J genes are TRBV4-1 and TRBJ1-5; D not resolved. Germline V gene lookup returns CDR1 MGHRA and CDR2 YSYEKL. The V end was cut by 1 base, the J end by 5 bases, with 12 bases between. This CDR3 is built from 15 residues. The CDR3 sequence: CASSQGTYMDQPQHF. For the CDR3, the DNA is TGCGCCAGCAGCCAAGGTACATATATGGATCAGCCCCAGCATTTT.

J is TRBJ2-7 and V is TRBV6-2 or TRBV6-3; tentative D call: TRBD2 (5 bases). This CDR3 has 15 residues. Germline-derived CDR1 and CDR2 are MNHEY and SVGEGT. The V gene lost 0 bases and the J gene lost 6 bases, with 15 bases spanning the gap. The CDR3: CASSYSIRGAAEQYF. DNA of the CDR3: TGTGCCAGCAGTTACTCGATCCGCGGAGCGGCCGAGCAGTACTTC.

This clonotype appeared a few times. This chain links TRBV19 with TRBJ1-3; D call uncertain. The germline V gene has CDR1 LNHDA and CDR2 SQIVND (reference sequence). V was shortened by 4 bases and J by 8 bases, with 12 bases between the two germline ends. This CDR3 comprises 13 residues. For the CDR3, the DNA is TGTGCCAGTAGTAAGATCCTGGCGGACACCATATATTTT. Amino acids: CASSKILADTIYF.

This chain uses TRBV6-6 with TRBJ1-4; the D gene is possibly TRBD1 (6 bases). CDR1 MNHNY and CDR2 SVGAGI come from the germline V gene (reference sequence). The ends were cut back, 6 bases at V and 6 bases at J, with 14 bases in the middle. The CDR3 sequence is 14 residues long. Here the CDR3 DNA reads TGTGCCAGCAGGCAGGGGTGGACTGATGAAAAACTGTTTTTT. Translating it yields CASRQGWTDEKLFF.

This clonotype was recorded a few times. DNA of the CDR3: TGCGCCAGCAGCCTGCAAATCCAGGGGCCGAGAACTGAAGCTTTCTTT. Translating it yields CASSLQIQGPRTEAFF. The J gene is TRBJ1-1, the V gene TRBV5-1, with D maybe TRBD1 (6 bases). The CDR3 totals 16 residues. Germline CDR1 SGHRS, CDR2 YFSETQ. Trimming cost V 4 bases and J 5 bases, with 21 bases left between them.

This clonotype was observed at least ten times. The J gene is TRBJ1-2, the V gene TRBV6-2 or TRBV6-3; possible D gene TRBD1, 5 bases. V dropped 2 bases and J dropped 1 base, with 8 bases sitting between them. The germline CDR1 and CDR2 sequences are MNHEY and SVGEGT. This CDR3 spans 14 amino acids. The CDR3 protein is CASSYHRSNYGYTF. DNA for the CDR3: TGTGCCAGCAGTTACCACAGGAGTAACTATGGCTACACCTTC.

J is TRBJ1-2 and V is TRBV7-9, with 7 bases identical to TRBD1. The germline V gene has CDR1 SEHNR and CDR2 FQNEAQ (reference sequence). The V and J ends lost 5 bases and 4 bases, in that order; junction bases with no gene match: 10. CDR3 length equals 15 residues. Here the CDR3 reads CASSEGTAVSYGYTF. The CDR3 nucleotides are TGTGCCAGCAGCGAAGGGACAGCCGTATCCTATGGCTACACCTTC. Full variable domain (rest looked up from reference TRBV7-9 and TRBJ1-2): DTGVSQNPRHKITKRGQNVTFRCDPISEHNRLYWYRQTLGQGPEFLTYFQNEAQLEKSRLLSDRFSAERPKGSFSTLEIQRTEQGDSAMYLCASSEGTAVSYGYTFGSGTRLTVV.

As concerns this clonotype: One junction end disagrees with the germline gene, perhaps due to a read error. The gene calls are TRBV7-7 and TRBJ2-5, with D unresolved. This CDR3 spans 13 amino acids. Germline assignment: CDR1 SSHAT and CDR2 FNYEAQ (reference sequence). CDR3: CASSLEAQETQYF. In DNA form, the CDR3 reads TGTGCTAGCAGCTTAGAAGCGCAAGAGACCCAGTACTTC. Filled out from reference TRBV7-7 and TRBJ2-5, the complete variable domain reads GAGVSQSPRYKVTKRGQDVTLRCDPISSHATLYWYQQALGQGPEFLTYFNYEAQPDKSGLPSDRFSAERPEGSISTLTIQRTEQRDSAMYRCASSLEAQETQYFGPGTRLLVL.

This clonotype was recorded at least ten times. The gene calls are TRBV27 and TRBJ1-5; D is ambiguous. The CDR3 runs to 14 residues. The V gene lost 2 bases and the J gene lost 4 bases, with 9 bases spanning the gap. The germline V gene has CDR1 MNHEY and CDR2 SMNVEV (reference sequence). The CDR3 protein is CASSLNGRNQPQHF. CDR3 bases: TGTGCCAGCAGTTTAAATGGGCGGAATCAGCCCCAGCATTTT.